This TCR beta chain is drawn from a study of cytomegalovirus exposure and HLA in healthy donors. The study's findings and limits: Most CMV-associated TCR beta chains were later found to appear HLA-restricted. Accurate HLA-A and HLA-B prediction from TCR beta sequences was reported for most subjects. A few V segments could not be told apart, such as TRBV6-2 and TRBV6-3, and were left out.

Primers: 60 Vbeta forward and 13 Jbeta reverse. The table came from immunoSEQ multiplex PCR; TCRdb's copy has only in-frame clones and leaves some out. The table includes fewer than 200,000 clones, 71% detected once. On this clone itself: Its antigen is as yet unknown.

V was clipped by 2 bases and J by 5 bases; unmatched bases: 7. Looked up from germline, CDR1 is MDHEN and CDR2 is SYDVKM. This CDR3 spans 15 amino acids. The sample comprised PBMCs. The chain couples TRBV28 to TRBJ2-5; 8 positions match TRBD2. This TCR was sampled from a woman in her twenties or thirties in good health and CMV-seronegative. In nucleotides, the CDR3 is TGTGCCAGCAGTTTACCGGGACTAGGGTTGGAGACCCAGTACTTC. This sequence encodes CASSLPGLGLETQYF.